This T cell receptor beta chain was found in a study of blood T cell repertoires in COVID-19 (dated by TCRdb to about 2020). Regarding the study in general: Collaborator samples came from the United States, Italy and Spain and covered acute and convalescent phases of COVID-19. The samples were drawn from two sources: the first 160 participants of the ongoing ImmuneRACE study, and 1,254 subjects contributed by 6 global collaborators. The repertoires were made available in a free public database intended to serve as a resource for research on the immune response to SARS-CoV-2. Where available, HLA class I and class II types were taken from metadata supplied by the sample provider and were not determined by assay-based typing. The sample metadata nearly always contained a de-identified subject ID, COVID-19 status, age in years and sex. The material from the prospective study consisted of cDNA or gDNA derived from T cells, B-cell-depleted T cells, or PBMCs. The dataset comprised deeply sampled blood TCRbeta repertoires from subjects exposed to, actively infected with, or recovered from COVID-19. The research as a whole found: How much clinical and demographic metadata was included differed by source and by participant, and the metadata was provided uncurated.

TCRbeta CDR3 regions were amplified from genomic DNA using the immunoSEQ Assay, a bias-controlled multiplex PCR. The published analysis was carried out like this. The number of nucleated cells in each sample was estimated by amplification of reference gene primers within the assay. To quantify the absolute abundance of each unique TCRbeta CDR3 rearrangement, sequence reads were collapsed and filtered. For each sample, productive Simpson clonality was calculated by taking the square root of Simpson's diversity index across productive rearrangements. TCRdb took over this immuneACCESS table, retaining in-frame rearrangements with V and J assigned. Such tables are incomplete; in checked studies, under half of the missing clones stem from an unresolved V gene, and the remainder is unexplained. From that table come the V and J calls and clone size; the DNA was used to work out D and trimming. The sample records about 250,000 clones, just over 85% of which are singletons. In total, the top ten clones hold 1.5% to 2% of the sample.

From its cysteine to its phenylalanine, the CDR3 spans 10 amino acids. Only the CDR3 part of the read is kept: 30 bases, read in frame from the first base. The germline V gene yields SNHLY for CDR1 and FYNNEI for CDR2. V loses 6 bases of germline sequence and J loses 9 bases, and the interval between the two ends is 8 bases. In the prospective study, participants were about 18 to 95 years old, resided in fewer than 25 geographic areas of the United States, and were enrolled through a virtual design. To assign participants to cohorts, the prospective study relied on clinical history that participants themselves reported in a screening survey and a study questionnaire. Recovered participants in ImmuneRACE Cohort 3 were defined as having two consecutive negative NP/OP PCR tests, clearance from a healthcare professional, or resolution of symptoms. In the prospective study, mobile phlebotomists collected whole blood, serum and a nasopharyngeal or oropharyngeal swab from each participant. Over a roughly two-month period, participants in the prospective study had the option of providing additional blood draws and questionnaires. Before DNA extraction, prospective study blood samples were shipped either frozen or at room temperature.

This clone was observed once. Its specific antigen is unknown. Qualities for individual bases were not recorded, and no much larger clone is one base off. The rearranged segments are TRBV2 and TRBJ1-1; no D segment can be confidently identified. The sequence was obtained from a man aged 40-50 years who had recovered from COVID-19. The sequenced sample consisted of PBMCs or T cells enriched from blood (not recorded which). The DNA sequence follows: TGTGCCAGCAGCGCAAACAAAGCTTTCTTT. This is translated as CASSANKAFF.